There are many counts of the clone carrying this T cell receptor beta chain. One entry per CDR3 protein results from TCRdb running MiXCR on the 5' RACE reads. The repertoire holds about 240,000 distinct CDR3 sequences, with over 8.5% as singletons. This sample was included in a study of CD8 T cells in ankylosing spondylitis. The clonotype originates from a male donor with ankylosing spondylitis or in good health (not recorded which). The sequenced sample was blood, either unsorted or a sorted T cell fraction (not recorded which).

CDR3 sequence: CASSLMGGELFF. CDR3 nucleotides: TGTGCCAGCAGCTTGATGGGCGGGGAGCTGTTTTTT. The chain couples TRBV5-6 to TRBJ2-2; D unresolved. The CDR3 spans 12 residues. CDR1 is SGHDT, CDR2 YYEEEE, per germline. Trimming removed 1 base at V and 7 bases at J, with 5 bases between.